The subject of this entry is one TCR beta chain. What it binds is unknown. The data were obtained in a study of cytomegalovirus exposure and HLA in healthy donors. Across the study: The roughly 120 validation repertoires, a later analysis reported, used the same platform as the roughly 660 repertoires from the first cohort. Study observations and caveats: The tendency of first-cohort TCR clusters to co-occur in the 120 validation repertoires was identified by a subsequent analysis. There were around 160 TCR beta chains listed as cytomegalovirus-associated.

Germline CDR1 LNHNV, CDR2 YYDKDF (reference sequence). The CDR3 covers 15 residues. Trimming left V 1 base short and J 4 bases short, with 10 bases between. These donors were members of the 120-subject validation cohort, a group separate from the approximately 700-subject first cohort. TCRdb keeps only in-frame clones here, not all; method: immunoSEQ multiplex PCR. The sample records tens of thousands of clones, 85% to 95% being singletons. The chain links TRBV15 to TRBJ2-2, with D possibly being TRBD2 (5 bases). The sequenced sample consisted of PBMCs. The sequence derives from a woman in her late teens or twenties in good health and CMV-seronegative. The CDR3 region has the DNA TGTGCCACCAGCAGAGCGAGGGTTAGCACCGGGGAGCTGTTTTTT. The encoded protein is CATSRARVSTGELFF.